What follows are 8 T cell receptor beta chains derived from one specimen sequenced in a study of blood T cell repertoires in COVID-19. The assay was immunoSEQ multiplex PCR, and TCRdb's table has in-frame clones only and misses some. This sample yields over 200,000 clones, of which nearly 90% are seen a single time; more than 13% belongs to the top ten. Source material: PBMCs or T cells enriched from blood (not recorded which). These receptors all stem from a man younger than 45 who had been exposed to COVID-19.

The chain recombines TRBV6-6 with TRBJ2-5; 7 bases align to TRBD2. Trimming cost V 0 bases and J 1 base; bases outside gene matches: 5. The CDR3 length is 16 residues. The V gene's germline CDR1 is MNHNY and CDR2 SVGAGI (reference sequence). The CDR3 here is CASSYSGGERQETQYF. The CDR3 region has the DNA TGTGCCAGCAGTTACTCGGGGGGGGAACGCCAAGAGACCCAGTACTTC.

This clone was detected once. The chain combines TRBV5-4 with TRBJ2-5; 16 nucleotides agree with TRBD2. Germline loops: CDR1 SGHNT, CDR2 YYREEE (reference sequence). J lost 5 bases, V lost 4 bases, and 8 bases had no gene match. The CDR3 length is 17 residues. In nucleotides, the CDR3 is TGTGCCAGCAGCCCGGGACTAGCGGGGGGGACCAGCGAGACCCAGTACTTC. It codes for CASSPGLAGGTSETQYF. Combining the CDR3 with reference TRBV5-4 and TRBJ2-5 gives the whole variable domain ETGVTQSPTHLIKTRGQQVTLRCSSQSGHNTVSWYQQALGQGPQFIFQYYREEENGRGNFPPRFSGLQFPNYSSELNVNALELDDSALYLCASSPGLAGGTSETQYFGPGTRLLVL.

In its sample, this clone was seen a few times. V usage is TRBV21-1 and J usage is TRBJ2-5; the D call TRBD1 from the table was never checked on the DNA. TRBV21-1 is flagged as a pseudogene. There are 15 residues in the CDR3. The CDR3 region has the DNA TGTGCCATACCGGCGGGACAGCCGACGCAAGAGACCCAGTACTTC. It is translated as CAIPAGQPTQETQYF.

The chain uses TRBV9 and TRBJ1-1; possible D gene TRBD1, 5 bases. CDR1 SGDLS and CDR2 YYNGEE come from the germline V gene. V gave up 3 bases and J gave up 0 bases, with 12 bases separating them. This CDR3 is 15 amino acids long. DNA for the CDR3: TGTGCCAGCAGCGCGATAGGGGATATGAACACTGAAGCTTTCTTT. As protein: CASSAIGDMNTEAFF.

This chain uses TRBV19 with TRBJ2-6; maybe TRBD2 (6 bases). The ends were cut back, 10 bases at V and 0 bases at J, with 16 bases in the middle. This CDR3 is built from 16 residues. In germline, CDR1 is LNHDA, CDR2 SQIVND (reference sequence). This CDR3 reads CATSRDSSSGANVLTF. CDR3 bases: TGTGCCACATCCCGGGACTCCTCCTCTGGGGCCAACGTCCTGACTTTC.

This clone was observed a single time. This chain uses TRBV6-1 with TRBJ2-7; TRBD2 aligns across 8 bases. This CDR3 contains 15 residues. V was clipped by 2 bases and J by 1 base; unmatched bases: 4. The germline CDR1 and CDR2 sequences are MNHNS and SASEGT. In nucleotides, the CDR3 is TGTGCCAGCAGTGAACCGGGGGGGCGATCCTACGAGCAGTACTTC. Encoded protein: CASSEPGGRSYEQYF.

The V call is TRBV25-1, the J call TRBJ2-3; possibly TRBD1 for D (6 bases). CDR1 and CDR2 (germline): MGHDK, SYGVNS. CDR3 size: 15 residues. Trimming took off 8 bases at V and 3 bases at J, with 18 bases between the two ends. CDR3 loop: CASLRTGFLTDTQYF. CDR3 sequence (DNA): TGTGCCAGCTTACGCACAGGGTTTTTAACAGATACGCAGTATTTT.

This clone was seen only once. The chain recombines TRBV30 with TRBJ2-7; D gene unclear. Between the trimmed V and J ends, which lost 5 bases and 3 bases, there was a span of 20 bases. CDR3 length: 15 residues. Germline CDR1 is GTSNPN and CDR2 is SVGIG (reference sequence). CDR3 protein: CAWSPSGSRIYEQYF. In nucleotides, the CDR3 is TGTGCCTGGTCCCCCTCCGGTTCTCGCATCTACGAGCAGTACTTC.